The next 30 T cell receptor beta chains were all read from a single sample in a study of cytomegalovirus exposure and HLA in healthy donors (dated by TCRdb to 2016 to 2017). Libraries were prepared through the immunoSEQ multiplex PCR assay. For the multiplex PCR, a mixture combining 60 forward primers for TCR Vbeta segments and 13 reverse primers for TCR Jbeta segments was used. Drawn from immuneACCESS, this table holds only the in-frame rearrangements with V and J called that TCRdb kept. Clones are partly lost; checked studies trace under half to an unresolved V gene and leave the rest unexplained. Counted in this sample were approximately 100,000 clones; 76% of them appeared once. The ten largest make up about 5% of the sample. The sample taken for sequencing was PBMCs. These receptors came from a woman aged 18-35 years in good health and CMV-seropositive.

J is TRBJ2-3 and V is TRBV5-5; 8 positions match TRBD2. This CDR3 spans 16 amino acids. The trim removed 5 bases at V and 0 bases at J, leaving 8 bases unmatched. Germline values: CDR1 SGHKS, CDR2 YYEKEE (reference sequence). CDR3 region: CASRIHSGVSTDTQYF. In DNA form, the CDR3 reads TGTGCCAGCAGGATACATAGCGGGGTTAGCACAGATACGCAGTATTTT.

The rearrangement uses TRBV30 and TRBJ1-1; D is unresolved. The CDR3 extends over 13 amino acids. V was shortened by 3 bases and J by 8 bases, with 16 bases between the two germline ends. The germline gives CDR1 GTSNPN, CDR2 SVGIG (reference sequence). The CDR3 DNA reads as TGTGCCTGGAGCTTTCTCGCCCGAGGGGAAGCTTTCTTT. It translates to CAWSFLARGEAFF.

As DNA, the CDR3 is TGTGCCAGTAGTATAGTTGCTAGCGGGATCTCCAATGAGCAGTTCTTC. Amino acids: CASSIVASGISNEQFF. The chain joins TRBV19 to TRBJ2-1; 9 bases fit TRBD2. The CDR3 length is 16 residues. V gave up 1 base and J gave up 6 bases; unmatched junction bases: 7. The V gene's germline CDR1 is LNHDA and CDR2 SQIVND (reference sequence). Combining the CDR3 with reference TRBV19 and TRBJ2-1 gives the whole variable domain DGGITQSPKYLFRKEGQNVTLSCEQNLNHDAMYWYRQDPGQGLRLIYYSQIVNDFQKGDIAEGYSVSREKKESFPLTVTSAQKNPTAFYLCASSIVASGISNEQFFGPGTRLTVL.

This clone occurred once. The chain has TRBV28 and TRBJ2-5, with D perhaps matching TRBD2 (5 bases). Germline lookup yields CDR1 MDHEN and CDR2 SYDVKM. Trimming removed 5 bases at V and 1 base at J, with 17 bases between. This CDR3 is built from 16 residues. This chain's CDR3 is CASSPPEGSFQETQYF. The CDR3 nucleotides are TGTGCCAGCAGTCCCCCCGAGGGCTCCTTCCAAGAGACCCAGTACTTC.

The chain joins TRBV28 to TRBJ1-5; perhaps TRBD1 as D (6 bases). This CDR3 is built from 16 residues. Trimming cost V 3 bases and J 2 bases, with 14 bases left between them. The germline V gene has CDR1 MDHEN and CDR2 SYDVKM. CDR3: CASSFTRGGGNQPQHF. In DNA, the CDR3 is TGTGCCAGCAGTTTCACGAGGGGGGGAGGCAATCAGCCCCAGCATTTT.

This chain connects TRBV2 to TRBJ2-3; 13 bases agree with TRBD2. This CDR3 region has 15 residues. CDR1 and CDR2 (germline): SNHLY, FYNNEI. With V trimmed by 5 bases and J by 6 bases, 5 bases remained unmatched. The CDR3 sequence is CASSLLAGGADTQYF. In DNA, the CDR3 is TGTGCCAGCAGTTTACTAGCGGGAGGGGCTGATACGCAGTATTTT.

This rearrangement joins TRBV27 to TRBJ2-1; 7 nucleotides align to TRBD1. Germline trimming cut 5 bases from V and 4 bases from J; bases unmatched to any gene: 2. CDR3 length: 13 residues. The germline V gene has CDR1 MNHEY and CDR2 SMNVEV (reference sequence). Here the CDR3 reads CASSGTAYNEQFF. CDR3 sequence (DNA): TGTGCCAGCAGTGGGACAGCTTACAATGAGCAGTTCTTC.

The chain joins TRBV2 to TRBJ1-5; D is unresolved. Germline V gene lookup returns CDR1 SNHLY and CDR2 FYNNEI. The CDR3 is made up of 13 amino acids. Trimming took 5 bases from V and 0 from J, leaving 5 bases between them. The CDR3, as DNA: TGTGCCAGCAGTTCTAATAGCAATCAGCCCCAGCATTTT. Its translation: CASSSNSNQPQHF. The full variable domain, completed using reference TRBV2 and TRBJ1-5, is EPEVTQTPSHQVTQMGQEVILRCVPISNHLYFYWYRQILGQKVEFLVSFYNNEISEKSEIFDDQFSVERPDGSNFTLKIRSTKLEDSAMYFCASSSNSNQPQHFGDGTRLSIL.

This clone showed up just once. CDR3 in amino acids: CASSPAGAPGGAQHF. The DNA of the CDR3 is TGTGCCAGCTCACCGGCAGGGGCCCCCGGGGGGGCCCAGCATTTT. V is TRBV18 and J is TRBJ1-5; perhaps TRBD1 as D (6 bases). The CDR3 is 15 amino acids. The germline V gene has CDR1 KGHSH and CDR2 LQKENI. V was trimmed by 3 bases and J by 11 bases, leaving 20 bases between them.

This sequence joins TRBV10-1 and TRBJ2-3; tentative D call: TRBD2 (5 bases). This CDR3 region has 15 residues. Germline CDR1 and CDR2: WNHNN and SYGVQD (reference sequence). Trimming removed 3 bases at V and 2 bases at J, with 12 bases between. CDR3 in amino acids: CASSDSEDVTDTQYF. Written as DNA, the CDR3 is TGCGCCAGCAGTGATTCGGAGGACGTCACAGATACGCAGTATTTT.

CDR3 loop: CASSLVGRQNTEAFF. The CDR3 DNA sequence: TGCGCCAGCAGCTTGGTCGGTCGACAGAACACTGAAGCTTTCTTT. The V and J genes are TRBV5-1 and TRBJ1-1; D is ambiguous. This CDR3 has 15 amino acids. Germline V lookup: CDR1 SGHRS, CDR2 YFSETQ. Trimming left V 0 bases short and J 1 base short, with 10 bases between.

The chain joins TRBV5-6 to TRBJ2-7; possible D gene TRBD1, 6 bases. The CDR3 is 17 residues long. CDR1 and CDR2 from the germline V gene are SGHDT and YYEEEE. V shed 0 bases and J shed 2 bases, with 18 bases lying between them. Here the CDR3 reads CASSLDAGELRAYEQYF. The CDR3 bases are TGTGCCAGCAGCTTGGACGCAGGGGAGCTAAGGGCCTACGAGCAGTACTTC.

The chain carries TRBV28 and TRBJ1-5; weak D call: TRBD1 (5 bases). Trimming removed 5 bases at V and 6 bases at J, with 14 bases between. CDR1 MDHEN and CDR2 SYDVKM come from the germline V gene. This CDR3 has 14 amino acids. The CDR3 here is CASSLPGGGQPQHF. DNA for the CDR3: TGTGCCAGCAGTCTGCCCGGGGGTGGTCAGCCCCAGCATTTT. The variable domain in full, with the rest retrieved from reference TRBV28 and TRBJ1-5, is DVKVTQSSRYLVKRTGEKVFLECVQDMDHENMFWYRQDPGLGLRLIYFSYDVKMKEKGDIPEGYSVSREKKERFSLILESASTNQTSMYLCASSLPGGGQPQHFGDGTRLSIL.

The V call is TRBV7-9, the J call TRBJ2-1; TRBD2 aligns across 9 bases. CDR1 and CDR2 from the germline V gene are SEHNR and FQNEAQ (reference sequence). The V segment lost 5 bases and the J segment 6 bases; nucleotides outside the gene matches: 2. The CDR3 length is 13 residues. The CDR3 region is CASSPSGINEQFF. The CDR3 DNA follows: TGTGCCAGCAGCCCTAGCGGGATCAATGAGCAGTTCTTC.

The J gene is TRBJ2-5, the V gene TRBV28; the match to TRBD1 covers 7 bases. J was trimmed by 5 bases and V by 4 bases; bases with no gene match: 7. Per the germline V gene, CDR1 is MDHEN and CDR2 is SYDVKM. CDR3 size: 14 residues. CDR3 bases: TGTGCCAGCAGTTCGGAGACAGGGCTGGAGACCCAGTACTTC. Its translation: CASSSETGLETQYF.

The chain joins TRBV2 to TRBJ2-3; D possibly corresponds to TRBD2 (6 bases). Germline-derived CDR1 and CDR2 are SNHLY and FYNNEI. The CDR3 has 17 residues. Trimming left V 9 bases short and J 0 bases short, with 22 bases between. As DNA, the CDR3 is TGTGCCAGGGGGGGAATCGGGCGGGAAGAGAGCACAGATACGCAGTATTTT. Its translation: CARGGIGREESTDTQYF. Full variable domain (outside the CDR3, taken from reference TRBV2 and TRBJ2-3): EPEVTQTPSHQVTQMGQEVILRCVPISNHLYFYWYRQILGQKVEFLVSFYNNEISEKSEIFDDQFSVERPDGSNFTLKIRSTKLEDSAMYFCARGGIGREESTDTQYFGPGTRLTVL.

The rearrangement uses TRBV5-4 and TRBJ2-7; D remains ambiguous. CDR1 SGHNT and CDR2 YYREEE come from the germline V gene (reference sequence). This CDR3 spans 13 amino acids. Deletions cut 1 base from V and 6 bases from J, with 11 bases between. The CDR3 region is CASSLSPTREQYF. DNA for the CDR3: TGTGCCAGCAGCTTGAGTCCTACCCGCGAGCAGTACTTC.

This sequence joins TRBV7-9 and TRBJ2-2; D ambiguous. In germline, CDR1 is SEHNR, CDR2 FQNEAQ (reference sequence). CDR3 size: 14 residues. Trimming took off 5 bases at V and 0 bases at J, with 7 bases between the two ends. Here the CDR3 DNA reads TGTGCCAGCAGCCACCCTACGAACACCGGGGAGCTGTTTTTT. As protein: CASSHPTNTGELFF.

This chain uses TRBV7-9 with TRBJ1-5; 8 bases fit TRBD1. Trimming took 1 base from V and 2 from J; bases not matched to a gene: 10. The germline CDR1 and CDR2 sequences are SEHNR and FQNEAQ (reference sequence). This CDR3 has 18 amino acids. The CDR3 here is CASSLEGLDRDGNQPQHF. DNA for the CDR3: TGTGCCAGCAGCTTAGAGGGATTGGACAGGGACGGCAATCAGCCCCAGCATTTT. Full variable domain (outside the CDR3, taken from reference TRBV7-9 and TRBJ1-5): DTGVSQNPRHKITKRGQNVTFRCDPISEHNRLYWYRQTLGQGPEFLTYFQNEAQLEKSRLLSDRFSAERPKGSFSTLEIQRTEQGDSAMYLCASSLEGLDRDGNQPQHFGDGTRLSIL.

The chain has TRBV18 and TRBJ2-7; 7 nucleotides line up with TRBD2. In germline, CDR1 is KGHSH, CDR2 LQKENI. The CDR3 runs to 15 residues. V lost 3 bases to trimming and J lost 6 bases; unmatched junction nucleotides: 11. CDR3 sequence: CASSPPLADGAEQYF. DNA of the CDR3: TGTGCCAGCTCACCTCCCCTAGCGGATGGGGCCGAGCAGTACTTC.

The V and J genes are TRBV28 and TRBJ2-7, with D possibly TRBD2 on 5 matching bases. Looked up from germline, CDR1 is MDHEN and CDR2 is SYDVKM. Trimming took 6 bases from V and 3 from J, leaving 6 bases between them. The CDR3 sequence is 11 residues long. The CDR3 protein is CASRRVYEQYF. The CDR3 nucleotides are TGTGCCAGCAGGAGGGTCTACGAGCAGTACTTC.

This chain connects TRBV28 to TRBJ1-1, with D hard to call. With 4 bases removed from V and 1 base from J, the gap between germline ends came to 19 bases. The germline CDR1 and CDR2 sequences are MDHEN and SYDVKM. The CDR3 length is 17 residues. CDR3 sequence reads: CASSSPVSRAPNTEAFF. DNA of the CDR3: TGTGCCAGCAGTTCCCCTGTTTCGAGGGCCCCGAACACTGAAGCTTTCTTT.

V is TRBV2 and J is TRBJ1-6; the D is unclear. Trimming took off 3 bases at V and 0 bases at J, with 6 bases between the two ends. The length of the CDR3 is 15 residues. Germline values: CDR1 SNHLY, CDR2 FYNNEI. CDR3 sequence reads: CASSDTSSYNSPLHF. The CDR3 coding sequence is TGTGCCAGCAGTGACACGAGCTCCTATAATTCACCCCTCCACTTT.

V and J are TRBV4-1 and TRBJ1-5; no firm D call. V was clipped by 0 bases and J by 7 bases, with 7 bases between them. The CDR3 consists of 13 residues. In germline, CDR1 is MGHRA, CDR2 YSYEKL. CDR3 residues: CASSQDPSQPQHF. The CDR3 region has the DNA TGCGCCAGCAGCCAAGACCCCTCCCAGCCCCAGCATTTT.

Details on this clone: The junction and the germline gene differ at one end; a read error may be behind it. The CDR3 protein is CASSPRASGSGELFF. CDR3 nucleotides: TGTGCTAGCAGCCCTCGGGCTAGCGGCTCCGGGGAGCTGTTTTTT. The rearrangement uses TRBV7-7 and TRBJ2-2; 7 nucleotides match TRBD2. The germline V gene encodes CDR1 SSHAT and CDR2 FNYEAQ (reference sequence). This CDR3 is built from 15 residues.

The chain has TRBV10-3 and TRBJ1-1; D is possibly TRBD1 (6 bases). V gave up 6 bases and J gave up 8 bases, with 19 bases separating them. The CDR3 spans 14 residues. Germline CDR1 and CDR2: ENHRY and SYGVKD. The CDR3 loop is CAISATYRDREAFF. CDR3 DNA sequence: TGTGCCATCAGCGCAACCTACAGGGATCGGGAAGCTTTCTTT.

This clone has just one count. The J gene is TRBJ1-1, the V gene TRBV5-1; 7 positions match TRBD1. The junction had 7 bases not matched to a gene; V was cut back by 2 bases and J by 3 bases. Germline lookup yields CDR1 SGHRS and CDR2 YFSETQ. The CDR3 has 15 residues. CDR3: CASSLGTAQDTEAFF. CDR3 DNA: TGCGCCAGCAGCTTAGGGACAGCCCAGGACACTGAAGCTTTCTTT.

The J gene is TRBJ2-7, the V gene TRBV5-4, with D perhaps TRBD2 (5 bases). V was pared by 1 base and J by 6 bases, with 11 bases between. CDR3 size: 13 residues. Germline V gene lookup returns CDR1 SGHNT and CDR2 YYREEE (reference sequence). CDR3 in DNA: TGTGCCAGCAGCTTGTGGTCAGCGGCCGAGCAGTACTTC. Amino acids: CASSLWSAAEQYF.

This chain uses TRBV18 with TRBJ1-2, with D perhaps matching TRBD1 (6 bases). CDR3 size: 16 residues. Germline assignment: CDR1 KGHSH and CDR2 LQKENI. V lost 3 bases and J lost 6, with 20 bases in between. The DNA for the CDR3 is TGTGCCAGCTCACCCCTCGTCCCTCAGGGGACGGATGGCTACACCTTC. It translates to CASSPLVPQGTDGYTF.

This clone appeared a few times. The V gene is TRBV28, the J gene TRBJ1-2; a possible D gene is TRBD1 (5 bases). The CDR3 has 13 residues. Per germline, CDR1 MDHEN and CDR2 SYDVKM. Trimming stripped 7 bases from V and 7 bases from J, with 16 bases between. The CDR3 protein is CASNSIGGSGYTF. The CDR3 DNA is TGTGCCAGCAACTCCATCGGGGGGTCTGGCTACACCTTC.